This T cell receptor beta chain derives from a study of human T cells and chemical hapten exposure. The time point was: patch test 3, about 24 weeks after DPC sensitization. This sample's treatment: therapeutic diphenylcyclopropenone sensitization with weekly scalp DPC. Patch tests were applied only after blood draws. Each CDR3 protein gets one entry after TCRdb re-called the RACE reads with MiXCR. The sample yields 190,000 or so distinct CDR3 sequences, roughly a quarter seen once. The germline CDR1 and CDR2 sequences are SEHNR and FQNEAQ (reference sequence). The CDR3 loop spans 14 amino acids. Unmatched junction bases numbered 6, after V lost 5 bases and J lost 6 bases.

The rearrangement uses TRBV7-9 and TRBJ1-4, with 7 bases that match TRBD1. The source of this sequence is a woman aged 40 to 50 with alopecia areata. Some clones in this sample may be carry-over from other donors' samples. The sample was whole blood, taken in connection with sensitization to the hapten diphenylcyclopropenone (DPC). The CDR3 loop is CASSRYRGDEKLFF. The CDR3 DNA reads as TGTGCCAGCAGCAGGTACAGGGGAGATGAAAAACTGTTTTTT.